Below, 2 T cell receptor beta chains from the same sample are listed, as sequenced in a study of cytomegalovirus exposure and HLA in healthy donors (dated 2017 in TCRdb). Library construction relied on the immunoSEQ multiplex PCR assay. The multiplex PCR relied on a mix of 60 forward primers for TCR Vbeta segments and 13 reverse primers for TCR Jbeta segments. Entries here come from immuneACCESS through TCRdb and include only in-frame sequences with V and J called. Some clones fail to appear in such tables; in the studies checked, an unresolved V gene covers under half of the shortfall, and the cause of the remainder is unknown. In this sample the table shows 130,000 or so clones, roughly 78% of which occur a single time. Approximately 6% of the sample belongs to the ten largest clones. The sequenced material came from PBMCs. These receptors originate from a woman aged 40 to 50 in good health and CMV-seronegative.

V is TRBV29-1 and J is TRBJ2-3; tentatively, D is TRBD2 (5 bases). Germline CDR1 SQVTM, CDR2 ANQGSEA. V dropped 7 bases and J dropped 3 bases, with 14 bases sitting between them. CDR3 length equals 13 residues. In DNA form, the CDR3 reads TGCAGCGGTACCGGTCGAGGGACAGATACGCAGTATTTT. Residues: CSGTGRGTDTQYF.

The rearrangement joins TRBV9 to TRBJ1-4; TRBD1 aligns across 9 bases. V lost 4 bases and J lost 8; bases outside the gene matches: 15. The germline CDR1 and CDR2 sequences are SGDLS and YYNGEE. This CDR3 comprises 17 residues. This CDR3 is CASSWGQGQGTGEKLFF. The CDR3, as DNA: TGTGCCAGCAGCTGGGGACAGGGCCAGGGGACAGGCGAAAAACTGTTTTTT.